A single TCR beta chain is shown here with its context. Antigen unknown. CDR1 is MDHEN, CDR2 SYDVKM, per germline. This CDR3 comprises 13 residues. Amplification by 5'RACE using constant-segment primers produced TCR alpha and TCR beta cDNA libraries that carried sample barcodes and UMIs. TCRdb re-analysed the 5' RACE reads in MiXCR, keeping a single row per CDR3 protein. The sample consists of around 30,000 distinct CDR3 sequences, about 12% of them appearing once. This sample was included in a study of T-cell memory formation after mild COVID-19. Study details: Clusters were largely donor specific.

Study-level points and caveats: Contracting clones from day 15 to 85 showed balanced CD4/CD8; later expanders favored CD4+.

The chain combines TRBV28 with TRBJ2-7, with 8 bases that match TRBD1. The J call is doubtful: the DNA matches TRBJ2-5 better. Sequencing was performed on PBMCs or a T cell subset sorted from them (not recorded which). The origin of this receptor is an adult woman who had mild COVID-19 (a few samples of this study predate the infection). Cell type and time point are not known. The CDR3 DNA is TGTGCCTCCTGGGGACAGGAGCAAGAGACCCAGTACTTC. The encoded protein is CASWGQEQETQYF.